The entry below gives a single TCR beta chain sequence along with its context. The antigen remains unidentified. Time point indicated: week 47, end of study. Alongside topical imiquimod, each dose of vaccine comprised 300 ug of mutant IDH1 20-mer peptide. The entry originates in a study of a mutant IDH1 vaccine in newly diagnosed glioma. Whole-study context: Treated patients had a mean age of approximately 40 years and a 62.5% male, 37.5% female split. It was radiotherapy, temozolomide, or both that patients received previously, with most receiving both. Visit timing is recorded as week 35 for V12 and week 47 for V13.

General study findings and limits: Pseudoprogression apparently lacked any relation to changes in top peripheral T cell clonotypes.

V lost 5 bases, J lost 1 base, and 6 bases stayed unmatched. The CDR3 extends over 16 amino acids. Germline lookup yields CDR1 SGHTA and CDR2 FQGNSA. Repertoires were generated with immunoSEQ multiplex PCR, while TCRdb's copy carries only in-frame clones and drops some. The data show 20,000 to 25,000 clones, about four fifths seen once. The receptor's source is a man in his forties with glioma. This sequence joins TRBV7-2 and TRBJ2-3, with TRBD1 identical over 10 bases. The specimen was PBMCs, collected from a glioma patient whose treatment included an IDH1 peptide vaccine. The CDR3 loop reads CASSLGQGVGTDTQYF. CDR3 sequence (DNA): TGTGCCAGCAGCCTCGGACAGGGGGTGGGCACAGATACGCAGTATTTT.